Presented here are 5 T cell receptor beta chains from one specimen sequenced in a study of Tregs in tolerant kidney transplant recipients. TCRdb's table, derived via immunoSEQ multiplex PCR, lists solely in-frame clones and lacks some. Here the sample spans over 50,000 clones, approximately 85% being singletons. Sample: Tregs from blood, taken before the transplant. The source is a human donor who received a combined kidney and bone marrow transplant.

CDR3 nucleotide sequence: TGTGCCAGCAGTTCGCAAACTAGCGGGAGGCTAGGGGAGACCCAGTACTTC. Translating it yields CASSSQTSGRLGETQYF. This chain connects TRBV28 to TRBJ2-5; 12 nucleotides line up with TRBD2. Germline trimming cut 4 bases from V and 5 bases from J; bases unmatched to any gene: 11. Germline CDR1 and CDR2: MDHEN and SYDVKM. The CDR3 is 17 residues long.

The J gene is TRBJ2-1, the V gene TRBV9; 9 bases line up with TRBD2. CDR1 is SGDLS and CDR2 is YYNGEE in the germline V gene. This CDR3 has 15 amino acids. J lost 1 base, V lost 4 bases, and 3 bases had no gene match. CDR3 coding DNA: TGTGCCAGCAGCCCGGGACTAGCATCCTACAATGAGCAGTTCTTC. Translation gives CASSPGLASYNEQFF.

The chain joins TRBV28 to TRBJ1-5; 9 bases map to TRBD1. The CDR3 sequence is 14 residues long. V was clipped by 4 bases and J by 8 bases; unmatched bases: 6. In germline, CDR1 is MDHEN, CDR2 SYDVKM. The CDR3, as DNA: TGTGCCAGCAGTTCGAACAGGGGGCGGGAGCCCCAGCATTTT. It translates to CASSSNRGREPQHF.

The rearrangement uses TRBV5-4 and TRBJ2-2; 9 nucleotides match TRBD1. The ends lost 0 bases at V and 6 bases at J; junction bases unmatched: 3. This CDR3 contains 15 residues. Germline V CDR1 and CDR2: SGHNT, YYREEE (reference sequence). CDR3 nucleotide sequence: TGTGCCAGCAGCTTGGGACAGGGGGGGGCCGGGGAGCTGTTTTTT. This codes for CASSLGQGGAGELFF.

The rearrangement joins TRBV29-1 to TRBJ1-2; TRBD1 matches 8 bases. This CDR3 has 15 amino acids. Germline assignment: CDR1 SQVTM and CDR2 ANQGSEA. V was pared by 4 bases and J by 1 base, with 8 bases of the junction left unmatched. In DNA, the CDR3 is TGCAGCGTTGTGGCAGGGGGCCTCCTTAACTATGGCTACACCTTC. Translated, it gives CSVVAGGLLNYGYTF.